This T cell receptor (beta chain) was sequenced during a study of early T cells in non-severe SARS-CoV-2 infection. V lost 0 bases to trimming and J lost 5 bases; unmatched junction nucleotides: 2. The CDR3 sequence is 15 residues long. CDR1 MNHEY and CDR2 SVGEGT come from the germline V gene. This clonotype was counted at least ten times. What it recognizes is unknown. Individually, cDNA molecules had unique molecular identifiers attached to them. TCRdb analysed the 5' RACE reads with MiXCR anew, one entry per CDR3 protein. The sample carries 50,000 to 60,000 distinct CDR3 sequences, under 15% recorded once. Study-wide results and caveats: Database matching using VDJdb favored anti-spike CD8 responses, with private and CD4 specificities left missing.

The chain carries TRBV6-2 or TRBV6-3 and TRBJ2-5, with TRBD2 identical over 11 bases. Material: whole blood. The receptor's source is an adult who was a healthcare worker with PCR-confirmed SARS-CoV-2 infection or an uninfected control (not recorded which). The CDR3 nucleotides are TGTGCCAGCAGTTACTCGACTAGCGGGGCTGAGACCCAGTACTTC. Translation: CASSYSTSGAETQYF.